This TCR beta chain originates from a study of vaccination and CD4 T cells after COVID-19. Study background: The authors gave control cultures a CEFX pool, an HIV-1 Nef pool, or no peptide.

V lost 6 bases to trimming and J lost 6 bases, with 17 bases between them. The CDR3 consists of 14 residues. Germline lookup yields CDR1 SNHLY and CDR2 FYNNEI. The sample's treatment: roughly ten-day PBMC culture with coronavirus spike peptide pools or control peptides (ViraFEST assay). Fresh IL-2 medium replaced half the culture medium on days 3 and 7. This clonotype was seen only a few times. Its matching antigen is unknown. Sequencing of the DNA from cultured CD4+ T cells was carried out with the Oncomine TCR Beta short-read assay. TCRdb analysed the PCR reads with MiXCR anew, one entry per CDR3 protein. Seen here are about 14,000 distinct CDR3 sequences, roughly 36% observed once, and the top ten hold roughly 34%. Findings of the study overall: Recorded median SARS-CoV-2-reactive clonotype numbers increased from about 20 to 38 without reaching significance.

The genes are TRBV2 and TRBJ1-2, with TRBD1 as a possible D gene (6 bases). This TCR came from a human donor with COVID-19. The source material was cultured CD4+ T cells from blood. The CDR3 nucleotides are TGTGCCAGCAGGGGGGACACCGTAGTCGATGGCTACACCTTC. The encoded protein is CASRGDTVVDGYTF.